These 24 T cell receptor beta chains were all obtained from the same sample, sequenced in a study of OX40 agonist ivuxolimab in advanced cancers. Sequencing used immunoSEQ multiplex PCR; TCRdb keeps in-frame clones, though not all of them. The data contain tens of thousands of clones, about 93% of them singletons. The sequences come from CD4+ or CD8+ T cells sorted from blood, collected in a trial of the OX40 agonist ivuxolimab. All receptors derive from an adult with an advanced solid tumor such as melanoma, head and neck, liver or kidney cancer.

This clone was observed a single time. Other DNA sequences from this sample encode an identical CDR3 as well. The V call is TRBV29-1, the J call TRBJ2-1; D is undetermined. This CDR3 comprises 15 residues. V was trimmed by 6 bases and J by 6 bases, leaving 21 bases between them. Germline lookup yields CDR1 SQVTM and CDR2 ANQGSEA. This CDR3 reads CSVQSHALLLNEQFF. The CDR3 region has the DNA TGCAGCGTCCAATCCCACGCCCTGCTTCTCAATGAGCAGTTCTTC.

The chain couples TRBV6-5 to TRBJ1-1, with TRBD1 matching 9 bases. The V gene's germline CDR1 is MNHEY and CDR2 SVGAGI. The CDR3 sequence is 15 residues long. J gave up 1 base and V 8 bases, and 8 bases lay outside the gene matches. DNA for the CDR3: TGTGCCAGCTACGACACAGGGGGCCGGAACACTGAAGCTTTCTTT. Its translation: CASYDTGGRNTEAFF.

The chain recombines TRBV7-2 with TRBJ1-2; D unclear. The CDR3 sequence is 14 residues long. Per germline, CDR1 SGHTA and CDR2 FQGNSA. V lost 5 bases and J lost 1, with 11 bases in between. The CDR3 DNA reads TGTGCCAGCAGCCCCCCGCAGGTTAACTATGGCTACACCTTC. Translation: CASSPPQVNYGYTF. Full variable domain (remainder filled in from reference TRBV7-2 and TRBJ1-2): GAGVSQSPSNKVTEKGKDVELRCDPISGHTALYWYRQSLGQGLEFLIYFQGNSAPDKSGLPSDRFSAERTGGSVSTLTIQRTQQEDSAVYLCASSPPQVNYGYTFGSGTRLTVV.

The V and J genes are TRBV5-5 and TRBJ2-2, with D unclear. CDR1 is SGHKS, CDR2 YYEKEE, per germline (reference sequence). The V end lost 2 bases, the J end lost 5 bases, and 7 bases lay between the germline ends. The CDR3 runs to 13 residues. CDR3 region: CASSFGLTGELFF. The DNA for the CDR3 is TGTGCCAGCAGCTTTGGTTTGACCGGGGAGCTGTTTTTT. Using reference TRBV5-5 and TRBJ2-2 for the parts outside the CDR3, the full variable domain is DAGVTQSPTHLIKTRGQQVTLRCSPISGHKSVSWYQQVLGQGPQFIFQYYEKEERGRGNFPDRFSARQFPNYSSELNVNALLLGDSALYLCASSFGLTGELFFGEGSRLTVL.

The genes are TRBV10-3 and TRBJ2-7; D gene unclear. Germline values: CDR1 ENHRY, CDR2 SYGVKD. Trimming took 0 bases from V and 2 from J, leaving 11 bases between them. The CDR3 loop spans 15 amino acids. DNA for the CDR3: TGTGCCATCAGTGAGTCGACCCTCCCCACCTACGAGCAGTACTTC. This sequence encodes CAISESTLPTYEQYF.

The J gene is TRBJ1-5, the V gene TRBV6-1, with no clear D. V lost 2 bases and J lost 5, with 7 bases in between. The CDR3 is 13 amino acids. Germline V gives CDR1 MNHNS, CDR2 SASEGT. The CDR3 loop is CASSEWWDQPQHF. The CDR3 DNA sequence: TGTGCCAGCAGTGAATGGTGGGATCAGCCCCAGCATTTT.

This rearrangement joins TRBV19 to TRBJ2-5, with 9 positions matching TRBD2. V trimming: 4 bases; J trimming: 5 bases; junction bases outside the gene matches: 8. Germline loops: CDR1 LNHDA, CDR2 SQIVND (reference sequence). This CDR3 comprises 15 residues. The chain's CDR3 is CASSNLAGTSETQYF. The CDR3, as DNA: TGTGCCAGTAGTAATCTAGCGGGAACTTCGGAGACCCAGTACTTC.

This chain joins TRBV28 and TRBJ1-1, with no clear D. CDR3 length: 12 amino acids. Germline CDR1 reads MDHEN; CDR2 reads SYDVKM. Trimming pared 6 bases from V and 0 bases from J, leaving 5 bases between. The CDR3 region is CASRLLNTEAFF. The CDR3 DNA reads TGTGCCAGCAGGCTGTTGAACACTGAAGCTTTCTTT. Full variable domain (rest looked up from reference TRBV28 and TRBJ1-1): DVKVTQSSRYLVKRTGEKVFLECVQDMDHENMFWYRQDPGLGLRLIYFSYDVKMKEKGDIPEGYSVSREKKERFSLILESASTNQTSMYLCASRLLNTEAFFGQGTRLTVV.

The CDR3 sequence: CASSQYNEQFF. The CDR3 coding sequence is TGTGCCAGCAGTCAATACAATGAGCAGTTCTTC. The gene calls are TRBV6-8 and TRBJ2-1; no reliable D call. CDR1 and CDR2 from the germline V gene are MNHGY and SAAAGT. Trimming stripped 5 bases from V and 4 bases from J, with 3 bases between. The CDR3 contains 11 residues.

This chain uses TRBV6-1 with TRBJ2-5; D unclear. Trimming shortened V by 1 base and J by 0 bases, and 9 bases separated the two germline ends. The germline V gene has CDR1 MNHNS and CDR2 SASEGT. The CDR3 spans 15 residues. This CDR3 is CASSEDGWYQETQYF. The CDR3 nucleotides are TGTGCCAGCAGTGAAGACGGGTGGTACCAAGAGACCCAGTACTTC.

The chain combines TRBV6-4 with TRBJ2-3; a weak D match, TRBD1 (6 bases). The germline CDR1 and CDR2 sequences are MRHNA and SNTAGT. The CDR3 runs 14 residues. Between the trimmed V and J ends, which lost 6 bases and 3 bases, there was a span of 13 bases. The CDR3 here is CASSYRDETDTQYF. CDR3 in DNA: TGTGCCAGCAGCTACAGGGATGAAACAGATACGCAGTATTTT.

The CDR3 nucleotides read TGTGCCAGTAGATCTTTCGGGGGTTTAAGCTCCTACAATGAGCAGTTCTTC. Amino acid sequence: CASRSFGGLSSYNEQFF. The J gene is TRBJ2-1, the V gene TRBV19; TRBD2 is a possible D gene (6 bases). Germline CDR1 LNHDA, CDR2 SQIVND (reference sequence). V was pared by 6 bases and J by 0 bases, with 18 bases between. This CDR3 is built from 17 residues.

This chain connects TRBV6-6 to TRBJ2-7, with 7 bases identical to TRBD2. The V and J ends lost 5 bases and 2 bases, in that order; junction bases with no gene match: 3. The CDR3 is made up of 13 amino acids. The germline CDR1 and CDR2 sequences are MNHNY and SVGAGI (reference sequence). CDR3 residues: CASSRGGAYEQYF. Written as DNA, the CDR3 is TGTGCCAGCAGTCGGGGAGGGGCCTACGAGCAGTACTTC.

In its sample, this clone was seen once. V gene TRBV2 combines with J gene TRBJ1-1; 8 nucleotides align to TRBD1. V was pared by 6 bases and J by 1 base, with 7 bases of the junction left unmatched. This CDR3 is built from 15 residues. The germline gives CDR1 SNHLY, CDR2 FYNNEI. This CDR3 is CASSGQGSGNTEAFF. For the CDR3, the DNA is TGTGCCAGCAGCGGACAGGGATCGGGGAACACTGAAGCTTTCTTT.

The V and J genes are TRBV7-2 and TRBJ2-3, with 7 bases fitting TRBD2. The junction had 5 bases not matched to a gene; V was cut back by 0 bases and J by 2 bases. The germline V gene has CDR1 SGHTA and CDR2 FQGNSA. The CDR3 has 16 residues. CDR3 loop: CASSLAPGGTTDTQYF. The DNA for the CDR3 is TGTGCCAGCAGCTTAGCCCCGGGGGGAACCACAGATACGCAGTATTTT.

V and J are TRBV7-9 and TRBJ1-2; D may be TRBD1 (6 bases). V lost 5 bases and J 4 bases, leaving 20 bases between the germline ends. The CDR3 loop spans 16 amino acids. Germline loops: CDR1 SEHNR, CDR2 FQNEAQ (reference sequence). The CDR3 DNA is TGTGCCAGCAGCCCTCCGGGACAAGGCCCGTTCTATGGCTACACCTTC. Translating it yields CASSPPGQGPFYGYTF.

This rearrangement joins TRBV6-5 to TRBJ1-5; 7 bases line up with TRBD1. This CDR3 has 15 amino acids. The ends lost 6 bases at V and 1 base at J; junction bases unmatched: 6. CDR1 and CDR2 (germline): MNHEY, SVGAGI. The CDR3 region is CASRKTGTSNQPQHF. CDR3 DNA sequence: TGTGCCAGCAGAAAGACAGGGACGAGCAATCAGCCCCAGCATTTT.

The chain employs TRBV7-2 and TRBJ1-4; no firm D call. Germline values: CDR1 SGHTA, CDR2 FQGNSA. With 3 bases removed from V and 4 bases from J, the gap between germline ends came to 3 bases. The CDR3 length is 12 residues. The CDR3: CASSFVNEKLFF. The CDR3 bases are TGTGCCAGCAGCTTTGTTAATGAAAAACTGTTTTTT.

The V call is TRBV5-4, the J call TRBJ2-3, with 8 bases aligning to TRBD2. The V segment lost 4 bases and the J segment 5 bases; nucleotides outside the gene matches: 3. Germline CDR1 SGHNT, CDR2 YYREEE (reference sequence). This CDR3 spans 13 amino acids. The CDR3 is CASSGLAIDTQYF. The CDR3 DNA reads TGTGCCAGCAGCGGACTAGCTATAGATACGCAGTATTTT.

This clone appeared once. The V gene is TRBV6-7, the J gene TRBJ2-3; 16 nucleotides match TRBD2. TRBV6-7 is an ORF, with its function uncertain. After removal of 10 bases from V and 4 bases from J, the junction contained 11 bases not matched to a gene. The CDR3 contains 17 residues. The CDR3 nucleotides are TGTGCCAACGGGACTAGCGGGGGGGCCGGTTCGTCAGATACGCAGTATTTT. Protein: CANGTSGGAGSSDTQYF.

The CDR3 loop reads CASATPGQGNSPLHF. The CDR3 DNA is TGTGCCAGTGCAACCCCGGGACAGGGGAATTCACCCCTCCACTTT. This chain joins TRBV19 and TRBJ1-6; 10 nucleotides match TRBD1. Germline CDR1 LNHDA, CDR2 SQIVND (reference sequence). Germline trimming cut 8 bases from V and 7 bases from J; bases unmatched to any gene: 8. The CDR3 sequence is 15 residues long.

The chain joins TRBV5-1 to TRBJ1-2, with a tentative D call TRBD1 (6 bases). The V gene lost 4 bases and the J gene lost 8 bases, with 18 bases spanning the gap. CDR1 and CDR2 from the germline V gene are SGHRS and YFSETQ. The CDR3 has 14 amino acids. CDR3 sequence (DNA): TGCGCCAGCAGCCCCTCAGGGGAAGTCGGGGGCTACACCTTC. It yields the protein CASSPSGEVGGYTF.

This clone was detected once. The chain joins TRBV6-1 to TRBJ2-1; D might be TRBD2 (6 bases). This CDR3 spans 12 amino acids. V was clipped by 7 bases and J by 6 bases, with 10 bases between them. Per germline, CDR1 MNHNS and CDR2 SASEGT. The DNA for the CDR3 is TGTGCCAGCAAAACTAGCTCCAATGAGCAGTTCTTC. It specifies CASKTSSNEQFF.

This CDR3 is CASRQGGGNIQYF. The CDR3 DNA sequence: TGTGCCAGCAGGCAGGGGGGAGGAAACATTCAGTACTTC. The chain has TRBV27 and TRBJ2-4; a weak D match, TRBD1 (7 bases). The CDR3 covers 13 residues. Germline V gene data show CDR1 as MNHEY and CDR2 as SMNVEV (reference sequence). V lost 6 bases and J lost 6, with 12 bases in between.